This TCR beta chain was identified in a study of PD-1 blockade in mismatch repair-deficient tumors. In the study overall: Enrolled about 2013-2017, patients had progressing, pretreated mismatch repair-deficient cancers of 12 to 13 types.

Study-wide results and caveats: Tumor-resident clones, often absent from pretreatment blood, expanded after pembrolizumab and then contracted.

All patients were mismatch repair deficient, assessed by either PCR or immunohistochemistry. TCRs were sequenced from a few patients responding to pembrolizumab. Points on this clone: The antigen is not known.

Sequencing was performed with immunoSEQ multiplex PCR; in TCRdb, only in-frame clones are kept and a portion is missing. The table lists roughly 38,000 clones, over 80% of them singletons. The CDR3 runs to 14 residues. The sequence derives from an adult with mismatch repair-deficient cancer. This chain links TRBV1 with TRBJ1-2; the D segment call TRBD1 is taken from the table without a DNA check. TRBV1 is given as a pseudogene. Source: PBMCs, taken approximately 41 weeks after starting pembrolizumab. In nucleotides, the CDR3 is TGCACCAGCAGCCGGGACAGTTGGGGCTATGGCTACACCTTC. It is translated as CTSSRDSWGYGYTF.